This T cell receptor beta chain was captured by sequencing in a study of Graves' ophthalmopathy and Graves' hyperthyroidism. Scientists amplified the TCR beta CDR3 regions from RNA transcripts. First-round RT-PCR relied on HTBI primers, and a second-round multiplex PCR came next. One entry per CDR3 protein results from TCRdb running MiXCR on the multiplex PCR reads. The data hold about 400,000 distinct CDR3 sequences, with under 25% observed a single time. As for this clonotype: Its specificity is not known.

Findings of the study overall: Built on 13 signatures, a model told ophthalmopathy apart from stable hyperthyroidism with 85% to 90% sensitivity and around 80% specificity.

Establishment of the diagnosis relied upon clinical symptoms, serum thyroxine, TRAb, thyroid ultrasound and orbital computed tomography. Sequencing input: peripheral blood. The source is a woman aged 18-30 years with stable Graves' hyperthyroidism.

The CDR3 region has the DNA TGTGCCAGCAGACCGAGGGCAGGCTATGGCTACACCTTC. It encodes CASRPRAGYGYTF. J is TRBJ1-2 and V is TRBV25-1, with D uncertain. CDR1 MGHDK and CDR2 SYGVNS come from the germline V gene. The CDR3 covers 13 residues. The ends were cut back, 6 bases at V and 4 bases at J, with 12 bases in the middle.